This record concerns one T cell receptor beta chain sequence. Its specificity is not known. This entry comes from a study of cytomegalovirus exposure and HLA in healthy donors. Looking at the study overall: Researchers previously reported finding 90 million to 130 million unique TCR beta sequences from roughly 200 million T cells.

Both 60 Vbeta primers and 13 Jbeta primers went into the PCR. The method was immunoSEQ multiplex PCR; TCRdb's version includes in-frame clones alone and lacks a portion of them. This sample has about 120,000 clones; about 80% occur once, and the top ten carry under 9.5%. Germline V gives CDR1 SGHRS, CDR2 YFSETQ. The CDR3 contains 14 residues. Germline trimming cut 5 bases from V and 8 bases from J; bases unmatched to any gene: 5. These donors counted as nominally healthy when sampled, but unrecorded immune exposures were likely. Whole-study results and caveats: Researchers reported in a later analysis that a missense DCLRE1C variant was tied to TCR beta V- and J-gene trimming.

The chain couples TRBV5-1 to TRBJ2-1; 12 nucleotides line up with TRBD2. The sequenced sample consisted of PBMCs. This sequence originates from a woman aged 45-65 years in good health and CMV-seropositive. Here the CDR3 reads CASRETSGSDEQFF. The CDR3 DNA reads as TGCGCCAGCAGGGAGACTAGCGGGAGCGATGAGCAGTTCTTC. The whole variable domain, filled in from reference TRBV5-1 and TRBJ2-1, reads KAGVTQTPRYLIKTRGQQVTLSCSPISGHRSVSWYQQTPGQGLQFLFEYFSETQRNKGNFPGRFSGRQFSNSRSEMNVSTLELGDSALYLCASRETSGSDEQFFGPGTRLTVL.